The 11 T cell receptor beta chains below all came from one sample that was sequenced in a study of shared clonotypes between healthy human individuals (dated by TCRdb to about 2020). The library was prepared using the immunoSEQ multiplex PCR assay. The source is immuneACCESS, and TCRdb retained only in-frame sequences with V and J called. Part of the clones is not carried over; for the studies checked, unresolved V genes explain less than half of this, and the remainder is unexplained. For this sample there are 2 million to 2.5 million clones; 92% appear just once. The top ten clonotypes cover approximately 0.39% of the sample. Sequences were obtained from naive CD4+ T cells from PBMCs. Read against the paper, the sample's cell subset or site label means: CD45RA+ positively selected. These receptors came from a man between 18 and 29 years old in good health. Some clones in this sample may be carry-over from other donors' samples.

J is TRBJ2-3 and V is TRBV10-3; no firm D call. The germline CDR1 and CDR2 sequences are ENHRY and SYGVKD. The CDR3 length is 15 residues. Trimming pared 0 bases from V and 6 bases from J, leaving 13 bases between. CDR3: CAISESPSLTDTQYF. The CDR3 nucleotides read TGTGCCATCAGTGAGTCGCCTTCACTGACGGATACGCAGTATTTT.

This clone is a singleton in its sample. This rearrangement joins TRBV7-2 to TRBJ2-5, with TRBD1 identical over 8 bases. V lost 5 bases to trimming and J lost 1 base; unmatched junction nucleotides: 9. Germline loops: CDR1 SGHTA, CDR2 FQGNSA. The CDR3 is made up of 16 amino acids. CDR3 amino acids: CASSPGTGTLQETQYF. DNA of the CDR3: TGTGCCAGCAGCCCCGGGACAGGCACTCTCCAAGAGACCCAGTACTTC. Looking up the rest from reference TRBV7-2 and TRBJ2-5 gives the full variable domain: GAGVSQSPSNKVTEKGKDVELRCDPISGHTALYWYRQSLGQGLEFLIYFQGNSAPDKSGLPSDRFSAERTGGSVSTLTIQRTQQEDSAVYLCASSPGTGTLQETQYFGPGTRLLVL.

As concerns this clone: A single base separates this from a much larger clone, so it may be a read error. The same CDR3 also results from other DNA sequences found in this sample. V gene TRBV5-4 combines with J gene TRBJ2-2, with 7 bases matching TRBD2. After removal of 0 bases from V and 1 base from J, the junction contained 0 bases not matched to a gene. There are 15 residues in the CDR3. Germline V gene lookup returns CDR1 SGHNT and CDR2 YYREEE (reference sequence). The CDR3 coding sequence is TGTGCCAGCAGCTTGGCTAGCGGGAACACCGGGGAGCTGTTTTTT. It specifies CASSLASGNTGELFF.

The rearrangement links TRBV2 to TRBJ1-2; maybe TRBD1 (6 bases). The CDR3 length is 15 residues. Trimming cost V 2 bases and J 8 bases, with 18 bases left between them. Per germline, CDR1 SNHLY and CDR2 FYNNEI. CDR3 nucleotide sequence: TGTGCCAGCAGTGAACTGGACAGTTCGCTTCAGGGCTACACCTTC. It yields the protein CASSELDSSLQGYTF.

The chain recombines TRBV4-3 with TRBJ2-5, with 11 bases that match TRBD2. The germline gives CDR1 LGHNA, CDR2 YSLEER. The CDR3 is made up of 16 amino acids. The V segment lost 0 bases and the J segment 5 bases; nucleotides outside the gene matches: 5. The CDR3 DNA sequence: TGCGCCAGCAGCCAAGAGGGGACTAGCGGTTTCGAGACCCAGTACTTC. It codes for CASSQEGTSGFETQYF.

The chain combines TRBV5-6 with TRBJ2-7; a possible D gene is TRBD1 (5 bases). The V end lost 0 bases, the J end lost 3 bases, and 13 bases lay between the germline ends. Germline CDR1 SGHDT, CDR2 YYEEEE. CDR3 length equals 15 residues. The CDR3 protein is CASSLVGRAVYEQYF. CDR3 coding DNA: TGTGCCAGCAGCTTGGTCGGCAGGGCCGTCTACGAGCAGTACTTC. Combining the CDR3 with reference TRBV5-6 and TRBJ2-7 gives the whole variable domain DAGVTQSPTHLIKTRGQQVTLRCSPKSGHDTVSWYQQALGQGPQFIFQYYEEEERQRGNFPDRFSGHQFPNYSSELNVNALLLGDSALYLCASSLVGRAVYEQYFGPGTRLTVT.

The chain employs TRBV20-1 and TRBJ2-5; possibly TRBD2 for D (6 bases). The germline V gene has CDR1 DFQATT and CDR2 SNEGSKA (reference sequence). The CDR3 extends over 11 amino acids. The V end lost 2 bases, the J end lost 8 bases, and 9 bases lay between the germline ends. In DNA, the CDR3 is TGCAGTGCTAGATACGGGAGCACCCAGTACTTC. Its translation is CSARYGSTQYF.

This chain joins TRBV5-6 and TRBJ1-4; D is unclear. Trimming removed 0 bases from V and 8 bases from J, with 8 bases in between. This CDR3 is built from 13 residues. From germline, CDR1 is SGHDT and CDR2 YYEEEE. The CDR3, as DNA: TGTGCCAGCAGCTTGGGTTATTCCGAAAAACTGTTTTTT. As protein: CASSLGYSEKLFF.

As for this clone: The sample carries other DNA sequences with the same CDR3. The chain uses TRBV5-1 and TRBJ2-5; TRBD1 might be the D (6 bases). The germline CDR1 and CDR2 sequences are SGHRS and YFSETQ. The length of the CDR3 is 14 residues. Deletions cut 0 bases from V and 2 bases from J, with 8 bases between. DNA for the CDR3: TGCGCCAGCAGCTTGGGAGGGACACAAGAGACCCAGTACTTC. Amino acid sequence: CASSLGGTQETQYF.

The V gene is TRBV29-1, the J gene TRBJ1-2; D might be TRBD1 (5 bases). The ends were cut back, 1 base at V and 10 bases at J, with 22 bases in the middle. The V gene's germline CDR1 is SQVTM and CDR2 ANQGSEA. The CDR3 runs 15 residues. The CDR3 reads CSVEGGTPRGGDYTF. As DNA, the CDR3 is TGCAGCGTTGAAGGTGGGACCCCGAGGGGTGGGGACTACACCTTC. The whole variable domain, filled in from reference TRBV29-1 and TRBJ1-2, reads SAVISQKPSRDICQRGTSLTIQCQVDSQVTMMFWYRQQPGQSLTLIATANQGSEATYESGFVIDKFPISRPNLTFSTLTVSNMSPEDSSIYLCSVEGGTPRGGDYTFGSGTRLTVV.

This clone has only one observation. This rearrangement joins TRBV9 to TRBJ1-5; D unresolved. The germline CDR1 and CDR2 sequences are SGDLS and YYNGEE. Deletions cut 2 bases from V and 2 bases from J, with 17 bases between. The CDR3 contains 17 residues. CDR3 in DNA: TGTGCCAGCAGCGTCTTTCGTCGTGGGGAGGGCAATCAGCCCCAGCATTTT. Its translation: CASSVFRRGEGNQPQHF. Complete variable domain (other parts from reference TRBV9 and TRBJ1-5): DSGVTQTPKHLITATGQRVTLRCSPRSGDLSVYWYQQSLDQGLQFLIQYYNGEERAKGNILERFSAQQFPDLHSELNLSSLELGDSALYFCASSVFRRGEGNQPQHFGDGTRLSIL.